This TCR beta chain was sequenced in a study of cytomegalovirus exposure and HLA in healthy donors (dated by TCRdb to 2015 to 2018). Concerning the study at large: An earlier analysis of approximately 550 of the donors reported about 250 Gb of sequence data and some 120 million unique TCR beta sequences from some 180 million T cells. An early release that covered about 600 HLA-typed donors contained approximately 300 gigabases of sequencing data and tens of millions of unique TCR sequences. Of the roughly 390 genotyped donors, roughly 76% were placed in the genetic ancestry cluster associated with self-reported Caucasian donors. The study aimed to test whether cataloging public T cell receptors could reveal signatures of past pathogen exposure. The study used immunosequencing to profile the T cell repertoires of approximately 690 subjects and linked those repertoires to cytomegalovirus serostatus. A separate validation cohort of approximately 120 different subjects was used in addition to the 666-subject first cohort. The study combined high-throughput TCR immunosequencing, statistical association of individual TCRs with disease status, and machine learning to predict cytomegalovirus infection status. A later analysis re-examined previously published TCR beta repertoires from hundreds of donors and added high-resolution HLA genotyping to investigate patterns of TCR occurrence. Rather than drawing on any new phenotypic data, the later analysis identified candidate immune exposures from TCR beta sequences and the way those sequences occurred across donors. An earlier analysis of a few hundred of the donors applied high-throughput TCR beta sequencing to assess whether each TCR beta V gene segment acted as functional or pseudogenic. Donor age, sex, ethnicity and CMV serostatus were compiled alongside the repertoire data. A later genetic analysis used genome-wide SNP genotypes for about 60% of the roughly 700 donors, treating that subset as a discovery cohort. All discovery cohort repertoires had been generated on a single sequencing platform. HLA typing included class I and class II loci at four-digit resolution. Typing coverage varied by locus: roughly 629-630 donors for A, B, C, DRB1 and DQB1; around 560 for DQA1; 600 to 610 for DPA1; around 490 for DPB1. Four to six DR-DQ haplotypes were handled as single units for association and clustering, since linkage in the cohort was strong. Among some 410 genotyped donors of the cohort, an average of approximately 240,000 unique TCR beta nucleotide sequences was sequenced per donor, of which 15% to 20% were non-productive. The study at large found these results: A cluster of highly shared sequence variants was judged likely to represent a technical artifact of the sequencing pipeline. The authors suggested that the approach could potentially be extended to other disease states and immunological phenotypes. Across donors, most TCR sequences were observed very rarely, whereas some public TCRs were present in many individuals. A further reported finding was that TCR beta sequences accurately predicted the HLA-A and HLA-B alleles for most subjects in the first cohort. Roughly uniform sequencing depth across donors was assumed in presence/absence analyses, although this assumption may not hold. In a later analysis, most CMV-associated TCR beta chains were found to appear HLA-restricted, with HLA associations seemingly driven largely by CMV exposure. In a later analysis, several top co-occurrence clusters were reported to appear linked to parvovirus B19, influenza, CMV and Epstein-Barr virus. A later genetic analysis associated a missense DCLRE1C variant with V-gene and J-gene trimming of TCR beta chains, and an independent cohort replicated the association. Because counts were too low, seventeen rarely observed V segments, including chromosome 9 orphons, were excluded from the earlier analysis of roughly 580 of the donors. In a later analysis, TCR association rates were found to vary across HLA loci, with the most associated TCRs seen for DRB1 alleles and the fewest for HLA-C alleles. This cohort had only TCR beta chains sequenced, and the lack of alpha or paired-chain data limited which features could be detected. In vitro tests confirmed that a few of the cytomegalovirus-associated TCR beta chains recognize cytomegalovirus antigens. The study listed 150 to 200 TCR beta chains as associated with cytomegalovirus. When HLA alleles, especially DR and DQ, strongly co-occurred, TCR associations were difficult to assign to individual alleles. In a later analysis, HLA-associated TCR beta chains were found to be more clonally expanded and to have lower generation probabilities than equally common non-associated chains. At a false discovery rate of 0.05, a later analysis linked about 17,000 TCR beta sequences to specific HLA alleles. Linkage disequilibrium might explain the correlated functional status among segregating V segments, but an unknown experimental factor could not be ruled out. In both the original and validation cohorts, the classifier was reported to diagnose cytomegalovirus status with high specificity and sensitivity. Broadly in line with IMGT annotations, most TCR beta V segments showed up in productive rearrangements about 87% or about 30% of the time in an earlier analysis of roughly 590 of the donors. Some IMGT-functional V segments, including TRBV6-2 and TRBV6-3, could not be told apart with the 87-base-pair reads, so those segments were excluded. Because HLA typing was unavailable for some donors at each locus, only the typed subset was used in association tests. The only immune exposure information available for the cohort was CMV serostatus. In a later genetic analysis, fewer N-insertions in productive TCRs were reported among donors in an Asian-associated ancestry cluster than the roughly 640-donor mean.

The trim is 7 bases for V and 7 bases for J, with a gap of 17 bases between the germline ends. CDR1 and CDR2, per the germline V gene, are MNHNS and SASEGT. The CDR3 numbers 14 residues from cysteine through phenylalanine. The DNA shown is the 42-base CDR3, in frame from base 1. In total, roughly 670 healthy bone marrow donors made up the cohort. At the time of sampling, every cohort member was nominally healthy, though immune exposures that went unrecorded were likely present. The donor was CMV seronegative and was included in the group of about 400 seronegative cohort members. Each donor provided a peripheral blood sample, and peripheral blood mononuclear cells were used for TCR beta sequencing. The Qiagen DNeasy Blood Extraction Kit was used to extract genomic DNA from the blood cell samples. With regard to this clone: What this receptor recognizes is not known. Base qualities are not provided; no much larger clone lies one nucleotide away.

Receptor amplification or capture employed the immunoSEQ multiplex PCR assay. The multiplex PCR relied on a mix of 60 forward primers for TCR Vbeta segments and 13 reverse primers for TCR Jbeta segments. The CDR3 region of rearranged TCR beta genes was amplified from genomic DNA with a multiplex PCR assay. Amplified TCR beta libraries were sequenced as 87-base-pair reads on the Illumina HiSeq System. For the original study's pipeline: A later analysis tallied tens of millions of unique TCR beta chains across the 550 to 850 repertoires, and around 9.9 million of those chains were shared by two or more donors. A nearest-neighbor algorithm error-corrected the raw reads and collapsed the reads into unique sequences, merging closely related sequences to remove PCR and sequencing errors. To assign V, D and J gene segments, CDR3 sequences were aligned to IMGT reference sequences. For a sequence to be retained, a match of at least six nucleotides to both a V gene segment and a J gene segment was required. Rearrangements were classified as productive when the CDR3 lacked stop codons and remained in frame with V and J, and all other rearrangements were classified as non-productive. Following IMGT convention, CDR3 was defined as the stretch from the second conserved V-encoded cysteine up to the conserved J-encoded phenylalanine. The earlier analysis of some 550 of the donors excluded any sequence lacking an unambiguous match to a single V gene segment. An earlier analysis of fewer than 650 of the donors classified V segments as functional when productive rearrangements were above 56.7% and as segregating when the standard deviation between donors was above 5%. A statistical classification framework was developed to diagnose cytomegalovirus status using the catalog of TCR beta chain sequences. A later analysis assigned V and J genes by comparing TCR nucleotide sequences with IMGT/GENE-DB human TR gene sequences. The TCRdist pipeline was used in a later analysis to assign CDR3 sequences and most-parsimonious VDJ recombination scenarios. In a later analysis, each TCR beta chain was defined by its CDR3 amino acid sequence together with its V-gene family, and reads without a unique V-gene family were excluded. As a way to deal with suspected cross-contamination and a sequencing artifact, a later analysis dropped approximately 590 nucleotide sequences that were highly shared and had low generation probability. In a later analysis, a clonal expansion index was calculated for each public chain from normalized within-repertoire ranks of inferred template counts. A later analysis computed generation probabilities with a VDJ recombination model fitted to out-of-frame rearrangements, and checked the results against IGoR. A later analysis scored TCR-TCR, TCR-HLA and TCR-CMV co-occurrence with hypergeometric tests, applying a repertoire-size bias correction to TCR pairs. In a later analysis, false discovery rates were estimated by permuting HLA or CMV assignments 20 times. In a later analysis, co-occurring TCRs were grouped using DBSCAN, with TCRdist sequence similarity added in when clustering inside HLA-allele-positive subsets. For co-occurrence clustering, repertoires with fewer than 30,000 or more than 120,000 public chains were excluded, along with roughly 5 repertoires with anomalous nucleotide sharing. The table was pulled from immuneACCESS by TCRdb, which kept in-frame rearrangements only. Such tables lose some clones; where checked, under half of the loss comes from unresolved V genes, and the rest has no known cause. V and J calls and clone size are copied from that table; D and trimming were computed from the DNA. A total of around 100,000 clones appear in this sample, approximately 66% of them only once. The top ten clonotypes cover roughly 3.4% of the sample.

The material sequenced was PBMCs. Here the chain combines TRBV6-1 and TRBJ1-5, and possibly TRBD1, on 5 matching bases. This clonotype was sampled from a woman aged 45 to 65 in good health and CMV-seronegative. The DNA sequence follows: TGTGCCAGCAAAGGGGAAAGCCTAGGGCAGCCCCAGCATTTT. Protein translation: CASKGESLGQPQHF.